A selection of T cell receptor beta chains follows, all from one sample in a study of regulatory T cells in long-lasting Graves disease. Using its own MiXCR run on the multiplex PCR reads, TCRdb lists one record per CDR3 protein. Here the sample spans 200,000 to 300,000 distinct CDR3 sequences, over 20% being singletons. The material sequenced was peripheral blood mononuclear cells (PBMCs), taken at new diagnosis, from a patient treated with antithyroid drugs. The receptors here all came from a female donor with Graves disease. The CDR3 runs from the conserved cysteine through the conserved F or W. A D gene is named only where the DNA matches it firmly. Only part of the rows carry a size: once, few, many, or a class if the clone is expanded.

d_call j_call cdr3_length clone_size v_call cdr3_nt cdr3_aa
TRBD1 TRBJ2-6 18 few TRBV19 TGTGCCAGTAGTATTGAGAGACAGGGGGTCTCTGGGGCCAACGTCCTGACTTTC CASSIERQGVSGANVLTF
- TRBJ1-5 12 - TRBV5-4 TGTGCCAGCAGCTTGCGAGATCAGCCCCAGCATTTT CASSLRDQPQHF
- TRBJ2-1 12 many TRBV5-1 TGCGCCAGCAGCTTGGGATTACCCGAGCAGTTCTTC CASSLGLPEQFF
TRBD2 TRBJ2-3 15 many TRBV27 TGTGCCAGCAGTTCTCTAGCGGGAGCCACAGATACGCAGTATTTT CASSSLAGATDTQYF
TRBD2 TRBJ2-7 17 - TRBV20-1 TGCAGTGCTAGAGATCCCTCGACTAGCGGGAGGGTTACCGAGCAGTACTTC CSARDPSTSGRVTEQYF
- TRBJ2-5 12 many TRBV28 TGTGCCAGCAGCCCAGCGGCTGAGACCCAGTACTTC CASSPAAETQYF
- TRBJ1-5 16 many TRBV2 TGTGCCAGCAGTGGTCCCCGAGGCGGGAGCAATCAGCCCCAGCATTTT CASSGPRGGSNQPQHF
- TRBJ1-3 15 many TRBV5-1 TGCGCCAGCAGCTTATCCGGAGTAGTTGGAAACACCATATATTTT CASSLSGVVGNTIYF
- TRBJ2-1 16 many TRBV3-2 TGTGCCAGCAGCCAAGATGCGGGCCCGACCTACAATGAGCAGTTCTTC CASSQDAGPTYNEQFF
TRBD2 TRBJ2-3 16 - TRBV5-5 TGTGCCAGCAGCTTGTGGCTAGCGGGGGGGACAGATACGCAGTATTTT CASSLWLAGGTDTQYF
TRBD2 TRBJ2-1 17 - TRBV7-2 TGTGCCAGCAGCTCCGGCAGGACTAGCGGGAGGGGGAATGAGCAGTTCTTC CASSSGRTSGRGNEQFF
- TRBJ2-7 14 few TRBV11-3 TGTGCCAGCAGCTTAGCAGGGGAGGGCTACGAGCAGTACTTC CASSLAGEGYEQYF
- TRBJ2-2 13 many TRBV27 TGTGCCAGCAGTTATCTGAACACCGGGGAGCTGTTTTTT CASSYLNTGELFF
TRBD1 TRBJ2-3 17 many TRBV5-1 TGTGCCAGCAGCTTAGGCCACAGGGGGCGCAGCACAGATACGCAGTATTTT CASSLGHRGRSTDTQYF
- TRBJ1-5 16 many TRBV6-1 TGTGCCAGCAGTCCCCCCCTACAGGGAGGTGGTCAGCCCCAGCATTTT CASSPPLQGGGQPQHF
- TRBJ2-7 15 many TRBV6-1 TGTGCCAGCAGTGAAGCTGCGACATTGGGCTACGAGCAGTACTTC CASSEAATLGYEQYF
- TRBJ2-1 16 many TRBV11-2 TGTGCCAGCAGCTTAGAGGGGTGGGGGGCGAACAATGAGCAGTTCTTC CASSLEGWGANNEQFF